The text below deals with one T cell receptor (beta chain). This sample is part of a study of blood T cell repertoires in COVID-19. The ends lost 1 base at V and 3 bases at J; junction bases unmatched: 3. Per germline, CDR1 SGDLS and CDR2 YYNGEE. This CDR3 contains 17 residues. Sequencing used immunoSEQ multiplex PCR; TCRdb keeps in-frame clones, though not all of them. The sample includes some 150,000 clones, almost 90% of them seen just once. The source material was peripheral blood. The genes are TRBV9 and TRBJ2-1; TRBD2 matches 14 bases. This TCR was sampled from a human donor in a cohort sampled during active COVID-19. CDR3 DNA: TGTGCCAGCAGCGTACCAGGGACTAGCGGGGGCTACAATGAGCAGTTCTTC. Translating it yields CASSVPGTSGGYNEQFF.